Presented here are 21 T cell receptor beta chains from one specimen sequenced in a study of blood T cell repertoires in COVID-19. The data were produced by immunoSEQ multiplex PCR, yet TCRdb's version contains in-frame clones alone and is incomplete. The data contain around 190,000 clones, about 79% of them singletons. Specimen: peripheral blood. Receptors originate from a human donor in a cohort sampled during active COVID-19.

The chain combines TRBV5-1 with TRBJ2-5, with D perhaps matching TRBD2 (5 bases). The ends were cut back, 5 bases at V and 1 base at J, with 15 bases in the middle. The CDR3 runs 15 residues. Germline V gene lookup returns CDR1 SGHRS and CDR2 YFSETQ. The CDR3 DNA follows: TGCGCCAGCAGATCCGGGATCGGGTTCCAAGAGACCCAGTACTTC. This encodes CASRSGIGFQETQYF.

The chain carries TRBV5-4 and TRBJ1-2; TRBD1 aligns across 7 bases. With V trimmed by 4 bases and J by 6 bases, 9 bases remained unmatched. From germline, CDR1 is SGHNT and CDR2 YYREEE (reference sequence). The CDR3 loop spans 14 amino acids. The CDR3 here is CASSPADREDGYTF. The CDR3 DNA follows: TGTGCCAGCAGCCCCGCTGACAGGGAGGATGGCTACACCTTC.

The V call is TRBV7-8, the J call TRBJ2-3; D perhaps matches TRBD1 (5 bases). The CDR3 runs to 16 residues. Germline CDR1 and CDR2: SGHVS and FQNEAQ. Trimming took 3 bases from V and 0 from J, leaving 13 bases between them. As DNA, the CDR3 is TGTGCCAGCAGCTTTACAGGTCAAACTAGCACAGATACGCAGTATTTT. Protein sequence: CASSFTGQTSTDTQYF.

The V call is TRBV7-9, the J call TRBJ2-5; D call uncertain. Trimming cost V 5 bases and J 4 bases, with 5 bases left between them. Germline CDR1 and CDR2: SEHNR and FQNEAQ (reference sequence). The CDR3 loop spans 11 amino acids. DNA of the CDR3: TGTGCCAGCAGCCAGCGAGAGACCCAGTACTTC. It is translated as CASSQRETQYF.

This chain joins TRBV6-5 and TRBJ2-7; 9 bases map to TRBD1. V shed 2 bases and J 5 bases; nucleotides not matched to a gene: 7. The CDR3 spans 15 residues. Germline V lookup: CDR1 MNHEY, CDR2 SVGAGI. The CDR3 spells CASSYGGTGRDEQYF. The CDR3 DNA reads as TGTGCCAGCAGTTACGGGGGGACAGGGCGGGACGAGCAGTACTTC.

The chain uses TRBV12-3 or TRBV12-4 and TRBJ2-5; 7 bases are shared with TRBD1. This CDR3 region has 12 residues. V dropped 6 bases and J dropped 5; count of bases not matched to a gene: 3. CDR3 protein: CASRTGLETQYF. CDR3 coding DNA: TGTGCCAGCAGGACAGGGTTGGAGACCCAGTACTTC.

V is TRBV6-5 and J is TRBJ1-4; D not resolved. Germline V gene data show CDR1 as MNHEY and CDR2 as SVGAGI. V was pared by 8 bases and J by 6 bases, with 13 bases between. The CDR3 has 13 residues. The CDR3 nucleotides read TGTGCCAGCTCCGAGTCGGGGTATGAAAAACTGTTTTTT. The encoded protein is CASSESGYEKLFF.

The V call is TRBV7-2, the J call TRBJ1-5, with a weak D call TRBD1 (5 bases). V lost 5 bases and J 2 bases, leaving 16 bases between the germline ends. The germline gives CDR1 SGHTA, CDR2 FQGNSA. CDR3 length: 16 amino acids. CDR3 sequence (DNA): TGTGCCAGCAGCCCCCAGGGAGGGTTTGGCAATCAGCCCCAGCATTTT. It encodes CASSPQGGFGNQPQHF. Supplemented by reference TRBV7-2 and TRBJ1-5, the full variable domain reads GAGVSQSPSNKVTEKGKDVELRCDPISGHTALYWYRQSLGQGLEFLIYFQGNSAPDKSGLPSDRFSAERTGGSVSTLTIQRTQQEDSAVYLCASSPQGGFGNQPQHFGDGTRLSIL.

The V and J genes are TRBV28 and TRBJ2-7; 8 nucleotides align to TRBD1. The CDR3 covers 16 residues. V shed 6 bases, J shed 0 bases, and the junction held 10 bases outside the gene matches. Germline CDR1 is MDHEN and CDR2 is SYDVKM. In DNA, the CDR3 is TGTGCCAGCAGAACAACCGGGACAGGACTCTCCTACGAGCAGTACTTC. It yields the protein CASRTTGTGLSYEQYF.

The J gene is TRBJ2-3, the V gene TRBV28; 9 bases match TRBD1. Trimming cost V 6 bases and J 6 bases; bases outside gene matches: 16. This CDR3 has 17 residues. Per germline, CDR1 MDHEN and CDR2 SYDVKM. The CDR3 DNA sequence: TGTGCCAGCAGGACACCTCCAGGACAGGGGTACAAGGATACGCAGTATTTT. Residues: CASRTPPGQGYKDTQYF.

This clone was detected only once. This chain uses TRBV28 with TRBJ2-7; perhaps TRBD2 as D (6 bases). The CDR3 runs 14 residues. V was shortened by 7 bases and J by 4 bases, with 17 bases between the two germline ends. Germline V CDR1 and CDR2: MDHEN, SYDVKM. CDR3 in amino acids: CASMGPPSVYEQYF. DNA of the CDR3: TGTGCCAGCATGGGCCCCCCTAGCGTATACGAGCAGTACTTC.

CDR3 in amino acids: CATSDLRRESTDTQYF. The CDR3 DNA reads as TGTGCCACCAGTGATTTGAGACGGGAGAGCACAGATACGCAGTATTTT. The J gene is TRBJ2-3, the V gene TRBV24-1; D may be TRBD2 (6 bases). Trimming shortened V by 0 bases and J by 0 bases, and 9 bases separated the two germline ends. Germline CDR1 KGHDR, CDR2 SFDVKD. The CDR3 is 16 residues long.

The genes are TRBV6-5 and TRBJ2-5; 7 nucleotides align to TRBD1. The CDR3 sequence is 15 residues long. The ends lost 7 bases at V and 1 base at J; junction bases unmatched: 9. The V gene's germline CDR1 is MNHEY and CDR2 SVGAGI. As DNA, the CDR3 is TGTGCCAGCAAGAGCCTGACAGGGACCCAAGAGACCCAGTACTTC. Amino acids: CASKSLTGTQETQYF.

This chain uses TRBV28 with TRBJ1-2; 9 bases agree with TRBD1. V was pared by 5 bases and J by 4 bases, with 8 bases of the junction left unmatched. There are 15 residues in the CDR3. CDR1 and CDR2 (germline): MDHEN, SYDVKM. Here the CDR3 DNA reads TGTGCCAGCAGTGAAACAGGGGGCGCGGGCTATGGCTACACCTTC. It codes for CASSETGGAGYGYTF.

The count of this clone is one. The chain carries TRBV29-1 and TRBJ1-3; TRBD1 matches at 10 bases. The CDR3 is 15 amino acids. The germline V gene encodes CDR1 SQVTM and CDR2 ANQGSEA. Trimming at V came to 7 bases and at J to 3 bases, leaving 9 bases not matched to a gene. CDR3 nucleotide sequence: TGCAGCGGTGGACAGGGGGTTGGGGGTGGAAACACCATATATTTT. It is translated as CSGGQGVGGGNTIYF.

The chain couples TRBV3-1 (or the pseudogene TRBV3-2) to TRBJ2-1, with no clear D. Trimming removed 1 base from V and 6 bases from J, with 10 bases in between. This CDR3 contains 14 residues. The germline gives CDR1 LGHDT, CDR2 YNNKEL (reference sequence). CDR3 sequence (DNA): TGTGCCAGCAGCCAAGTATCAGGTTTCAATGAGCAGTTCTTC. Its translation: CASSQVSGFNEQFF.

This chain joins TRBV6-5 and TRBJ2-5, with 11 nucleotides matching TRBD2. The V gene end was trimmed by 8 bases and the J gene end by 8 bases; junction bases not matched to a gene: 13. This CDR3 has 15 residues. Germline CDR1 reads MNHEY; CDR2 reads SVGAGI. The CDR3 reads CASSYATSGTSTQYF. DNA of the CDR3: TGTGCCAGCTCCTATGCGACTAGCGGGACCAGTACCCAGTACTTC.

The chain joins TRBV27 to TRBJ1-6, with 7 bases that match TRBD1. Germline V gives CDR1 MNHEY, CDR2 SMNVEV (reference sequence). The CDR3 loop spans 15 amino acids. The V and J ends lost 6 bases and 4 bases, in that order; junction bases with no gene match: 6. CDR3 loop: CASSKRQGYNSPLHF. The CDR3 DNA is TGTGCCAGCAGCAAGCGACAGGGTTATAATTCACCCCTCCACTTT.

The chain recombines TRBV29-1 with TRBJ2-1, with a tentative D call TRBD2 (6 bases). The CDR3 is made up of 15 amino acids. V lost 8 bases, J lost 0 bases, and 17 bases lay in between. Germline V lookup: CDR1 SQVTM, CDR2 ANQGSEA. CDR3 protein: CSCFPGEISYNEQFF. The CDR3 DNA sequence: TGCAGCTGTTTCCCGGGAGAGATCTCCTACAATGAGCAGTTCTTC.

The chain carries TRBV28 and TRBJ2-1; D gene unclear. V shed 3 bases and J shed 4 bases, with 7 bases lying between them. This CDR3 region has 13 residues. The germline V gene has CDR1 MDHEN and CDR2 SYDVKM. In nucleotides, the CDR3 is TGTGCCAGCAGTTTGCCTATATACAATGAGCAGTTCTTC. The encoded protein is CASSLPIYNEQFF.

The rearrangement uses TRBV15 and TRBJ2-1; 9 nucleotides align to TRBD2. Germline-derived CDR1 and CDR2 are LNHNV and YYDKDF (reference sequence). CDR3 length: 16 amino acids. The J segment lost 2 bases and the V segment lost 1 base, leaving 3 bases of the junction unmatched. CDR3: CATSRGSGSTYNEQFF. The CDR3 DNA follows: TGTGCCACCAGCAGAGGTAGCGGGAGCACCTACAATGAGCAGTTCTTC.